Below, one T cell receptor beta chain is given with its context. This clone was detected once. The clone's antigen remains unknown. Per-nucleotide qualities are absent, and no much larger clonotype sits a single base away. This entry comes from a study of shared clonotypes between healthy human individuals (dated by TCRdb to about 2020). As for the study more broadly: The cohort included three men and a couple of women between 18 and 49 years of age. For each donor, three plates each were used for CD4 naive and CD4 memory, two plates were used for CD8 naive, and one plate was used for CD8 memory. To estimate repertoire size and how much clonotype sharing occurs between individuals, the study deeply sequenced the blood TCR repertoires of five healthy adults. To increase sequencing depth and limit assay-specific biases, different laboratories used diverse techniques to prepare libraries and sequence TCR repertoires. Per donor, leukapheresis produced somewhere between about 0.9 and 9.5 billion PBMCs.

Points the paper makes about the study in general: Sharing across a handful of donors was observed for 4.5% to 6.5% of naive CD4, under 4% of naive CD8, about 2.3% of memory CD4, and roughly 0.4% of memory CD8 clonotypes. Naive subsets generally had larger estimated clonotype richness than memory subsets. Sampling was restricted to blood, and TCR repertoires in tissues likely differ from the TCR repertoires found in blood. The genetic and exposure-history diversity represented was limited by the small number of donors. Pairwise subsampling indicated that sequencing depth was expected to affect the degree of clonotype sharing among donors. Incomplete sequencing was indicated by rarefaction of sorted-subset datasets, despite the large sequencing depth. Higher generation probabilities were observed for clonotypes shared by all four sorted-subset donors than for non-shared clonotypes.

The donors were healthy, HIV-negative adults with no recently reported acute infections or vaccinations. Only Caucasian adults living in Nashville, Tennessee, USA were represented among the donors. CD4+ T cells were enriched through magnetic negative selection, after which naive cells were positively selected on CD45RA and the remaining negative fraction served as the memory subset. Blood was obtained by leukapheresis, after which PBMCs were separated by Ficoll-Histopaque density gradient centrifugation and cryopreserved in liquid nitrogen vapor phase. Analytical flow cytometry was used to check the purity and quantity of each magnetically sorted T cell population. Genomic DNA was isolated from each sorted fraction and quantified by UV absorbance on a Nanodrop 2000c. V ends up 5 bases short and J 3 bases short, with an unmatched junction base count of 5. For CDR1 and CDR2, the germline V gene lists MDHEN and SYDVKM. From the cysteine through the phenylalanine, the CDR3 covers 14 amino acids. Only the CDR3 part of the read is kept: 42 bases, read in frame from the first base.

Using the deep immunoSEQ assay, multiplex PCR amplified TCR CDR3 regions from genomic DNA. Extracted genomic DNA from each cell subset was spread evenly across all wells of several immunoSEQ 96-well plates, with each plate serving as a replicate. For sorted subsets, each replicate PCR was loaded with 200 ng genomic DNA, equivalent to 30,000 or so T cell genomes. The purified libraries were quantified using a Qubit 3.0 fluorometer, sized with a Bioanalyzer 2100, and then quantified again using the KAPA Library Quantification kit. Every immunoSEQ 96-well plate was sequenced on a dedicated single-read 150-cycle Illumina NextSeq 550 flow cell. The authors' pipeline ran thus. Because the immunoSEQ output held only junctional sequences and lacked quality scores, the filtering could not match the filtering applied to full-length reads. To assign V/J genes and CDR3, sequences were annotated against IMGT germline references using PyIR, a Python wrapper for IgBLAST v1.9. Reads were removed for weak V/J assignments (E-value above 1e-6), missing CDR3, stop codons, out-of-frame junctions, or ambiguous translated residues. A V3J clonotype was defined by an identical inferred V gene, J gene, and CDR3 amino acid sequence. Percentage overlap between repertoires was calculated by dividing the number of shared unique clonotypes by the size of the smaller repertoire. Three approaches were used to assess repertoire richness: RTK rarefaction, the Chao1 estimator, and Recon v2.1 estimates of unobserved clonotypes. Generation probabilities for all TCRbeta clonotypes obtained by the gDNA method from a handful of donors were computed using OLGA. As stored in TCRdb, this immuneACCESS dataset retains in-frame rearrangements with V and J assigned. A fraction of the clones does not appear; measured against another copy, unresolved V genes explain less than half of the discrepancy, and the remainder lacks a known reason. V, J and clone size are those of that table, while D and trimming were read from the DNA. Across this sample there are 950,000 to 1,100,000 clones, with around 78% seen only once. The ten largest clones take up 0.5% to 0.65% of the sample.

Specimen: memory CD4+ T cells from PBMCs. What this sample's cell subset or site label stands for: CD45RA-negative fraction. Recombination linked TRBV28 to TRBJ2-5, with 8 bases aligning to TRBD2. The source of this sequence is a man between 18 and 35 years old in good health. Some clones in this sample may be carry-over from other donors' samples. The encoded CDR3 is CASSESGRKETQYF. The bases read TGTGCCAGCAGTGAGAGCGGGAGAAAAGAGACCCAGTACTTC.